This T cell receptor beta chain is from a study of glioma-infiltrating T cells after dendritic cell vaccination. The wider study: Samples are from glioblastoma patients in Phase I and II dendritic cell vaccine trials. Between about 2003 and 2013, patients got autologous tumor lysate-pulsed dendritic cell vaccines. Study-level points and caveats: Longer survival after dendritic cell vaccination followed higher pretreatment TIL content.

The immunoSEQ assay amplified TCRB CDR3 from up to roughly 2 ug DNA. The repertoire was sequenced with immunoSEQ multiplex PCR; TCRdb's copy has only in-frame clones and lacks some. The sample gives roughly 47,000 clones, around 86% of which show up once; over 10% is in the top ten. There are 17 residues in the CDR3. The V gene lost 4 bases and the J gene lost 13 bases, with 32 bases spanning the gap. CDR1 SGHAT and CDR2 FQNNGV come from the germline V gene. A single count supports this clone. Its antigen remains unidentified. This TCR derives from a human donor with glioblastoma. The chain links TRBV11-2 to TRBJ2-7; tentative D call: TRBD1 (6 bases). Here the sequenced sample was blood, taken before dendritic cell vaccination. The CDR3 DNA reads TGTGCCAGCAGCTCGAGCCGATGGGACACCCTTACCCAACCCAGCTACTTC. This translates into CASSSSRWDTLTQPSYF.